This T cell receptor (beta chain) was observed in a study of T-cell memory formation after mild COVID-19. With regard to this clonotype: Its antigen is as yet unknown.

Germline loops: CDR1 SGHDN, CDR2 FVKESK. V was cut by 3 bases and J by 4 bases, with 9 bases left in between. This CDR3 comprises 13 residues. TCRdb itself ran the 5' RACE reads through MiXCR, one entry per CDR3 protein. Of more than 300,000 distinct CDR3 sequences in the sample, around 20% were seen once. Study-wide findings and caveats: Detection of some responders pre-infection suggested pre-existing cross-reactive memory T cells participated.

This chain connects TRBV14 to TRBJ1-2; D may be TRBD1 (6 bases). The material sequenced was PBMCs or a T cell subset sorted from them (not recorded which). The source is a man aged 18 to 30 who had mild COVID-19 (a few samples of this study predate the infection). Cell type and time point are not known. This chain's CDR3 is CASSHPTGYGYTF. The CDR3 region has the DNA TGTGCCAGCAGCCACCCGACAGGCTATGGCTACACCTTC.